The clone carrying this T cell receptor beta chain has a count of ten or more. Its target is not known. Researchers prepared the TCRbeta library using unique molecular identifiers, the study reports. TCRdb reprocessed the PCR reads with MiXCR, giving one entry per CDR3 protein. The sample includes a few hundred thousand distinct CDR3 sequences, more than 20% seen only once; the top ten take about 5%. The data belong to a study of T-cell reconstitution after alpha-beta-depleted transplantation in children. General observations from the study: Surviving recipient cells, namely T cells and thymic progenitors, were the source of high day-60 TCRbeta diversity in some patients. At the one-year point after transplant, T-cell counts and TCRbeta diversity were found to come mostly from T cells that had been newly produced. It was reported that alpha-beta T cells came from several hundred expanded graft clones (about two months after transplant).

Germline-derived CDR1 and CDR2 are DFQATT and SNEGSKA (reference sequence). The CDR3 contains 14 residues. V was shortened by 6 bases and J by 4 bases, with 18 bases between the two germline ends. This chain links TRBV20-1 with TRBJ2-5; possibly TRBD2 for D (6 bases). The receptor comes from a female patient aged 2-15 years who had a stem cell transplant for congenital amegakaryocytic thrombocytopenia, so the T cells may come from the graft donor. The sample was PBMCs, mostly from graft donor cells, taken 360 days after TCRalphabeta/CD19-depleted stem cell transplant. The CDR3 coding sequence is TGCAGTGCCCAAAAGGGGTCTAGCGCAGAGACCCAGTACTTC. As protein: CSAQKGSSAETQYF.